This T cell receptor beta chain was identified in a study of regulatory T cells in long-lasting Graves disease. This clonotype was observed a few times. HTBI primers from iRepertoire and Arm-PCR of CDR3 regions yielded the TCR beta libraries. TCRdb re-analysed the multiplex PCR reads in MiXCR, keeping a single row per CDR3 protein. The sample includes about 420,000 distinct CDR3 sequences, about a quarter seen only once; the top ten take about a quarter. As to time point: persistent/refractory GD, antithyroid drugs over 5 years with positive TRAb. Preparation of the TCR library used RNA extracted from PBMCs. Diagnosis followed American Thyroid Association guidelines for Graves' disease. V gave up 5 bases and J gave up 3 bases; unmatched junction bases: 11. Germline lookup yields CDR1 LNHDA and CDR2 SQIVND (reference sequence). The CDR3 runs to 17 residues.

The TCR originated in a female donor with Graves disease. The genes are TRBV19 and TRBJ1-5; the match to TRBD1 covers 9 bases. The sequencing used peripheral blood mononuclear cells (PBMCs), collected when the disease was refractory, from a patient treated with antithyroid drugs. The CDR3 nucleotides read TGTGCCAGTAGTCCCGGACAGGGGAGGGCATTCAATCAGCCCCAGCATTTT. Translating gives CASSPGQGRAFNQPQHF. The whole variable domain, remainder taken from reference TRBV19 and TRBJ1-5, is DGGITQSPKYLFRKEGQNVTLSCEQNLNHDAMYWYRQDPGQGLRLIYYSQIVNDFQKGDIAEGYSVSREKKESFPLTVTSAQKNPTAFYLCASSPGQGRAFNQPQHFGDGTRLSIL.